Below are 4 T cell receptor beta chains sequenced from a single sample in a study of the immune and genomic landscape of osteosarcoma. Assay: immunoSEQ multiplex PCR; the TCRdb copy retains only in-frame clones and omits some. The table lists approximately 2,700 clones, roughly 72% of them singletons, with 15% to 19% in the top ten. Sequencing was done on a sample of tumor tissue from a local recurrence in the femur. The source is a man aged 18 to 30 with osteosarcoma.

The J gene is TRBJ1-5, the V gene TRBV2; D is perhaps TRBD1 (6 bases). The CDR3 covers 14 residues. Trimming stripped 6 bases from V and 4 bases from J, with 13 bases between. Germline V gives CDR1 SNHLY, CDR2 FYNNEI. The CDR3 DNA follows: TGTGCCAGCAGAAGGACAGTAGCAAATCAGCCCCAGCATTTT. Protein product: CASRRTVANQPQHF.

V usage is TRBV19 and J usage is TRBJ2-1, with D possibly being TRBD2 (6 bases). The CDR3 is made up of 14 amino acids. In germline, CDR1 is LNHDA, CDR2 SQIVND (reference sequence). V was shortened by 3 bases and J by 8 bases, with 14 bases between the two germline ends. The CDR3 loop reads CASSIPGLNDEQFF. CDR3 nucleotide sequence: TGTGCCAGTAGTATTCCGGGACTGAATGATGAGCAGTTCTTC. Supplemented by reference TRBV19 and TRBJ2-1, the full variable domain reads DGGITQSPKYLFRKEGQNVTLSCEQNLNHDAMYWYRQDPGQGLRLIYYSQIVNDFQKGDIAEGYSVSREKKESFPLTVTSAQKNPTAFYLCASSIPGLNDEQFFGPGTRLTVL.

Comments on this clone: Distinct nucleotide sequences in the sample also encode this CDR3. The V call is TRBV19, the J call TRBJ2-1, with 11 bases aligning to TRBD1. CDR3 size: 16 residues. Germline trimming cut 6 bases from V and 5 bases from J; bases unmatched to any gene: 9. Germline assignment: CDR1 LNHDA and CDR2 SQIVND (reference sequence). The CDR3 sequence: CASRLTGTGGDNEQFF. The CDR3 DNA reads TGTGCCAGTAGACTAACCGGGACAGGGGGAGACAATGAGCAGTTCTTC.

The chain carries TRBV29-1 and TRBJ2-1, with 7 positions matching TRBD2. V dropped 4 bases and J dropped 2; count of bases not matched to a gene: 8. Germline lookup yields CDR1 SQVTM and CDR2 ANQGSEA. This CDR3 region has 15 residues. CDR3 residues: CSVVFGTKTYNEQFF. The CDR3 bases are TGCAGCGTTGTGTTTGGGACTAAAACCTACAATGAGCAGTTCTTC.